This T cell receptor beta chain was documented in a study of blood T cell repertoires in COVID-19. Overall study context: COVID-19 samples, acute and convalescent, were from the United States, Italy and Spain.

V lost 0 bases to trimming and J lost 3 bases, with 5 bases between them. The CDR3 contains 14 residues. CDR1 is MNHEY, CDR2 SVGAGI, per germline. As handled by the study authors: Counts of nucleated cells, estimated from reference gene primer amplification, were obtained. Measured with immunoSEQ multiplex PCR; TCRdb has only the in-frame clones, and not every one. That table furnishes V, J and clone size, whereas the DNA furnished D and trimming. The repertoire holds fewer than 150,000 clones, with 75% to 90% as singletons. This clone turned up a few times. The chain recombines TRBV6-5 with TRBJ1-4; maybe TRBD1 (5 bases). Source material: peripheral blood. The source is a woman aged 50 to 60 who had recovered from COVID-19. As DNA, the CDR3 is TGTGCCAGCAGTTACTCGACAGCTAATGAAAAACTGTTTTTT. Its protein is CASSYSTANEKLFF.